This is a list of T cell receptor beta chains from one sample in a study of OX40 agonist ivuxolimab in advanced cancers. Generated by immunoSEQ multiplex PCR, the TCRdb table keeps only in-frame clones and is missing some. Of under 65,000 clones in the sample, approximately 90% are singletons; the top ten hold approximately 0.8%. This specimen consisted of CD4+ or CD8+ T cells sorted from blood, obtained in a trial of the OX40 agonist ivuxolimab. The origin of the receptors is an adult with an advanced solid tumor such as melanoma, head and neck, liver or kidney cancer. Each CDR3 is given with its conserved first and last residue. The D gene is left open where the match is weak. Rows may omit the clone size; those that give it use once, few, many or a size class.

>.|TRBD1|TRBV10-3|TRBJ1-2
CAINQAGGVDGYTF
TGTGCCATCAATCAGGCAGGGGGCGTTGATGGCTACACCTTC
>few|.|TRBV18|TRBJ1-1
CASSPQGSTEAFF
TGTGCCAGCTCACCACAGGGAAGCACTGAAGCTTTCTTT
>.|TRBD2|TRBV18|TRBJ2-2
CASSPNPGGLTGELFF
TGTGCCAGCTCACCAAATCCGGGAGGGCTTACCGGGGAGCTGTTTTTT
>.|.|TRBV14|TRBJ2-5
CASSPLVSPQETQYF
TGTGCCAGCAGCCCGTTGGTGTCCCCCCAAGAGACCCAGTACTTC
>.|.|TRBV7-2|TRBJ2-6
CASSFVAAGSGANVLTF
TGTGCCAGCAGCTTCGTGGCCGCTGGCTCTGGGGCCAACGTCCTGACTTTC
>.|TRBD2|TRBV28|TRBJ2-1
CASLLAGGSYNEQFF
TGTGCCAGCTTGCTAGCGGGGGGGTCCTACAATGAGCAGTTCTTC
>.|.|TRBV27|TRBJ1-2
CASSSGWRPLYGYTF
TGTGCCAGCAGTTCCGGGTGGAGACCCCTCTATGGCTACACCTTC
>.|TRBD1|TRBV9|TRBJ2-7
CASSVTGATADPPYF
TGTGCCAGCAGCGTGACAGGGGCCACCGCAGACCCTCCGTACTTC
>.|.|TRBV19|TRBJ1-4
CASRDSRTANEKLFF
TGTGCCAGTAGAGATTCGAGGACTGCGAATGAAAAACTGTTTTTT
>once|.|TRBV5-1|TRBJ1-1
CASSLGSTNTEAFF
TGCGCCAGCAGCTTGGGGAGTACGAACACTGAAGCTTTCTTT
>.|TRBD2|TRBV5-1|TRBJ2-7
CASSLVTSGSREQYF
TGCGCCAGCAGCTTGGTGACTAGCGGGAGTCGCGAGCAGTACTTC
>.|.|TRBV19|TRBJ1-2
CASRPPGAANYGYTF
TGTGCCAGTAGACCCCCAGGCGCAGCTAACTATGGCTACACCTTC
>.|.|TRBV25-1|TRBJ2-3
CASRPQADTQYF
TGTGCCAGCAGGCCCCAGGCAGATACGCAGTATTTT
>.|TRBD2|TRBV7-7|TRBJ2-1
CASSLGTSADNEQFF
TGTGCTAGCAGCTTAGGGACTAGCGCAGACAATGAGCAGTTCTTC
>.|TRBD2|TRBV30|TRBJ2-1
CAWSVTSGRYNEQFF
TGTGCCTGGAGTGTAACTAGCGGACGATACAATGAGCAGTTCTTC
>.|.|TRBV27|TRBJ2-4
CASSLTRSEAKNIQYF
TGTGCCAGCAGTTTAACTAGAAGTGAGGCCAAAAACATTCAGTACTTC
>.|TRBD2|TRBV25-1|TRBJ2-1
CASSERGTSAYNEQFF
TGTGCCAGCAGTGAAAGGGGGACTAGCGCGTACAATGAGCAGTTCTTC
>.|.|TRBV7-9|TRBJ1-4
CASSFGTGGEKLFF
TGTGCCAGCAGCTTCGGGACGGGGGGTGAAAAACTGTTTTTT
>.|.|TRBV27|TRBJ2-5
CASSRETGHQETQYF
TGTGCCAGCAGTAGGGAAACAGGCCATCAAGAGACCCAGTACTTC
>.|TRBD2|TRBV6-6|TRBJ2-3
CASSLGLAGDTQYF
TGTGCCAGCAGTTTAGGACTAGCGGGAGATACGCAGTATTTT
>.|.|TRBV7-3|TRBJ2-3
CASSQMGNSDTQYF
TGTGCCAGCAGCCAGATGGGGAATTCAGATACGCAGTATTTT
>.|.|TRBV29-1|TRBJ2-7
CSVVDTDSHYEQYF
TGCAGCGTTGTGGATACCGACAGTCACTACGAGCAGTACTTC
>.|.|TRBV6-6|TRBJ2-6
CASSYSRVYGANVLTF
TGTGCCAGCAGTTATTCCAGGGTGTACGGGGCCAACGTCCTGACTTTC
>.|TRBD2|TRBV27|TRBJ2-3
CASRAGLAASLSDTQYF
TGTGCCAGCAGAGCGGGACTAGCGGCCAGTTTGTCAGATACGCAGTATTTT
>.|TRBD1|TRBV6-5|TRBJ1-4
CASSTGQGRGEKLFF
TGTGCCAGCAGTACCGGACAGGGAAGAGGAGAAAAACTGTTTTTT
>once|.|TRBV19|TRBJ2-1
CASSSWVYRGLYNEQFF
TGTGCCAGTAGTAGCTGGGTTTATCGGGGCCTATACAATGAGCAGTTCTTC
>few|.|TRBV5-6|TRBJ2-7
CASTQWGYEQYF
TGTGCCAGCACCCAATGGGGCTACGAGCAGTACTTC
>once|.|TRBV28|TRBJ2-7
CASSFRSFYEQYF
TGTGCCAGCAGTTTTCGATCCTTCTACGAGCAGTACTTC
>.|.|TRBV6-1|TRBJ2-7
CATGQGWSYEQYF
TGTGCCACCGGTCAGGGTTGGTCCTACGAGCAGTACTTC
>.|.|TRBV25-1|TRBJ1-5
CASSPAGNQPQHF
TGTGCCAGCAGTCCGGCAGGGAATCAGCCCCAGCATTTT
>.|.|TRBV29-1|TRBJ2-5
CSVEGKETQYF
TGCAGCGTTGAGGGCAAAGAGACCCAGTACTTC
>.|TRBD2|TRBV27|TRBJ2-1
CASSLYGGGLAGDRNEQFF
TGTGCCAGCAGTTTATATGGGGGCGGACTAGCGGGAGATCGAAATGAGCAGTTCTTC
>.|.|TRBV15|TRBJ2-5
CATSRDKTESGVGTQYF
TGTGCCACCAGCAGAGATAAGACCGAATCGGGAGTAGGTACCCAGTACTTC
>.|.|TRBV9|TRBJ2-1
CASSSERGRNEQFF
TGTGCCAGCAGCTCGGAGAGGGGTAGGAATGAGCAGTTCTTC
>.|.|TRBV7-2|TRBJ2-1
CASSPYNEQFF
TGTGCCAGCAGCCCTTATAACGAGCAGTTCTTC
>.|.|TRBV28|TRBJ2-1
CASSLPRENEQFF
TGTGCCAGCAGTCTCCCGCGTGAGAATGAGCAGTTCTTC
>.|.|TRBV30|TRBJ2-5
CAWSTNGRRETQHF
TGTGCCTGGAGTACTAACGGGAGAAGGGAGACCCAGCACTTC
>once|TRBD2|TRBV5-1|TRBJ2-7
CASSLELAGSYEQYF
TGCGCCAGCAGCTTGGAGCTAGCGGGATCCTACGAGCAGTACTTC
>.|TRBD1|TRBV19|TRBJ2-1
CASSTNRGYNDEQFF
TGTGCCAGTAGTACCAACAGGGGGTATAATGATGAGCAGTTCTTC
>.|.|TRBV7-3|TRBJ2-1
CASSLMLGVVNEQFF
TGTGCCAGCAGCTTAATGTTAGGGGTCGTCAATGAGCAGTTCTTC
>.|.|TRBV30|TRBJ2-1
CAWSRRINSYNEQFF
TGTGCCTGGAGTAGGCGGATTAACTCCTACAATGAGCAGTTCTTC
>.|TRBD1|TRBV10-3|TRBJ1-5
CAISADRQGAGNQPQHF
TGTGCCATCAGTGCCGACCGACAGGGAGCGGGCAATCAGCCCCAGCATTTT
>.|TRBD1|TRBV7-8|TRBJ2-7
CASSLEGRQGIDEQYF
TGTGCCAGCAGCTTAGAAGGTCGACAGGGAATTGACGAGCAGTACTTC
>.|.|TRBV29-1|TRBJ1-1
CSVEERGIGTEAFF
TGCAGCGTTGAGGAAAGGGGGATTGGTACTGAAGCTTTCTTT
>.|.|TRBV18|TRBJ2-7
CASSPFRATSYEQYF
TGTGCCAGCTCACCATTTAGGGCCACCTCCTACGAGCAGTACTTC
>.|TRBD2|TRBV5-4|TRBJ2-3
CASRRTSGRAADTQYF
TGTGCCAGCAGGAGGACTAGCGGGAGGGCAGCAGATACGCAGTATTTT
>.|TRBD2|TRBV28|TRBJ2-7
CASFTSGRYEQYF
TGTGCCAGCTTCACTAGCGGGAGGTACGAGCAGTACTTC
>.|TRBD1|TRBV15|TRBJ2-7
CATSRRQGAEQYF
TGTGCCACCAGCAGGCGACAGGGAGCCGAGCAGTACTTC
>.|TRBD2|TRBV30|TRBJ2-3
CAWCLIAGGGADTQYF
TGTGCCTGGTGTTTAATAGCGGGAGGGGGGGCAGATACGCAGTATTTT
>.|TRBD2|TRBV2|TRBJ2-5
CASSVGLAYTQETQYF
TGTGCCAGCAGTGTAGGACTAGCGTATACACAAGAGACCCAGTACTTC
>once|.|TRBV28|TRBJ2-7
CASSFRPQGQYF
TGTGCCAGCAGTTTTCGGCCCCAGGGGCAGTACTTC
>few|TRBD2|TRBV14|TRBJ2-1
CASSQGTSVYNEQFF
TGTGCCAGCAGCCAAGGGACTAGCGTATACAATGAGCAGTTCTTC
>.|.|TRBV15|TRBJ2-5
CATSRLSGFETQYF
TGTGCCACCAGTAGGTTGTCCGGATTCGAGACCCAGTACTTC
>.|.|TRBV9|TRBJ1-3
CASSVGGPAPGNTIYF
TGTGCCAGCAGCGTAGGGGGGCCGGCCCCTGGAAACACCATATATTTT
>.|.|TRBV7-3|TRBJ2-5
CASSLKGTDPPETQYF
TGTGCCAGCAGCTTAAAGGGGACGGACCCGCCAGAGACCCAGTACTTC